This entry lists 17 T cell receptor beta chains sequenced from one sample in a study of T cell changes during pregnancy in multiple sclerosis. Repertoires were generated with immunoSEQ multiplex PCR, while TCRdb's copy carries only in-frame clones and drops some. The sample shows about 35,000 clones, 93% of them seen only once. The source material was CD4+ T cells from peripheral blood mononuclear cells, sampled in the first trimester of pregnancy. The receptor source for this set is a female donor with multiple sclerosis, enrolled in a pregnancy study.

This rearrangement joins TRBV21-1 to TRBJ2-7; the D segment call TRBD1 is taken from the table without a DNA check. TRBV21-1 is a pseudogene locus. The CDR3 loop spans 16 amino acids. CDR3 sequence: CASSKVFPGASYEQYF. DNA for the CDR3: TGTGCCAGCAGCAAAGTTTTCCCTGGGGCGTCCTACGAGCAGTACTTC.

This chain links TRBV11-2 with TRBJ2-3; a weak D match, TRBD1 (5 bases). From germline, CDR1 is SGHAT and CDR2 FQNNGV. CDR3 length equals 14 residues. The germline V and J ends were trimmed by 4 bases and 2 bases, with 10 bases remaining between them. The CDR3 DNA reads TGTGCCAGCAGCTCGGGCAGGGTCACAGATACGCAGTATTTT. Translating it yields CASSSGRVTDTQYF.

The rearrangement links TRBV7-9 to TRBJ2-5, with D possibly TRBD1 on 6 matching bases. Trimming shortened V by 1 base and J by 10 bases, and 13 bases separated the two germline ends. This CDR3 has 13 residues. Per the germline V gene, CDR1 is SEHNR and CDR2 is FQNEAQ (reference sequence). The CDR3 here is CASSLEDSWHQYF. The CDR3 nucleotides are TGTGCCAGCAGCTTAGAGGACAGTTGGCACCAGTACTTC.

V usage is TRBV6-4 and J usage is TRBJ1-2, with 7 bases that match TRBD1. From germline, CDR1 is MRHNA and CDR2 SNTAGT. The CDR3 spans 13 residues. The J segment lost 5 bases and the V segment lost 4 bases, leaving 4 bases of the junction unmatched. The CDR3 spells CASSGARGYGYTF. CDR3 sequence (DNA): TGTGCCAGCAGTGGGGCCAGGGGGTATGGCTACACCTTC.

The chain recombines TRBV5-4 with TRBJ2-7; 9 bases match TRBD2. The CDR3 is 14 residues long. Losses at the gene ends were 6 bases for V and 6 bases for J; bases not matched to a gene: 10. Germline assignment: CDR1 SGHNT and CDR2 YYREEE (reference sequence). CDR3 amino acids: CASIRASGIFEQYF. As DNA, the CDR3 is TGTGCCAGCATTAGGGCTAGCGGGATTTTCGAGCAGTACTTC.

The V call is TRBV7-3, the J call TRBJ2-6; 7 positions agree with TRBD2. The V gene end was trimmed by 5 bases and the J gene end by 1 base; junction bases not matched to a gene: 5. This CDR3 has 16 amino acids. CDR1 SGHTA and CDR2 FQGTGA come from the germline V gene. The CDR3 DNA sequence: TGTGCCAGCAGCCAATCGGGGGGTTCTGGGGCCAACGTCCTGACTTTC. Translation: CASSQSGGSGANVLTF.

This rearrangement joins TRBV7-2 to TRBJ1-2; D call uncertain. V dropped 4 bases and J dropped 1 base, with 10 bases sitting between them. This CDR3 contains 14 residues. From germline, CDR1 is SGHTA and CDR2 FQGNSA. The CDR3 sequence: CASSSRGSNYGYTF. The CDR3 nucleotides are TGTGCCAGCAGCTCCCGCGGAAGTAACTATGGCTACACCTTC.

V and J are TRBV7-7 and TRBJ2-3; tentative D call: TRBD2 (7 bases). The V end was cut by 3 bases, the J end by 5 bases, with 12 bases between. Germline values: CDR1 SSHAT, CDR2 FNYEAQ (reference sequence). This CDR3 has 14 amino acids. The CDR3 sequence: CASSLGGAKDTQYF. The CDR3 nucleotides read TGTGCCAGCAGCTTGGGGGGGGCCAAAGATACGCAGTATTTT. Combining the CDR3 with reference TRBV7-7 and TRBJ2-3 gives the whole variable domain GAGVSQSPRYKVTKRGQDVTLRCDPISSHATLYWYQQALGQGPEFLTYFNYEAQPDKSGLPSDRFSAERPEGSISTLTIQRTEQRDSAMYRCASSLGGAKDTQYFGPGTRLTVL.

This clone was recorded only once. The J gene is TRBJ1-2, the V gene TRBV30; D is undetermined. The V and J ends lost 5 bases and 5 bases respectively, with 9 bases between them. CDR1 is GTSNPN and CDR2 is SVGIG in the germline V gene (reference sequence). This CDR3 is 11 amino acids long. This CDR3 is CAWGDKYGYTF. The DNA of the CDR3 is TGTGCCTGGGGCGACAAATATGGCTACACCTTC. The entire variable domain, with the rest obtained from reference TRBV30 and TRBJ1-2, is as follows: SQTIHQWPATLVQPVGSPLSLECTVEGTSNPNLYWYRQAAGRGLQLLFYSVGIGQISSEVPQNLSASRPQDRQFILSSKKLLLSDSGFYLCAWGDKYGYTFGSGTRLTVV.

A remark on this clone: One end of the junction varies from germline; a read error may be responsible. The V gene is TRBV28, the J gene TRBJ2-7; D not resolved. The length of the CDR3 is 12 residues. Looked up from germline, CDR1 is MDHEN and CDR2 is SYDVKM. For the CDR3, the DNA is TGTGCCAGCAGTCCTGACCGCAGGTCTCCCCACTTC. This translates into CASSPDRRSPHF. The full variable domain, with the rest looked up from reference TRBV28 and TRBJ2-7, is DVKVTQSSRYLVKRTGEKVFLECVQDMDHENMFWYRQDPGLGLRLIYFSYDVKMKEKGDIPEGYSVSREKKERFSLILESASTNQTSMYLCASSPDRRSPHFGPGTRLTVT.

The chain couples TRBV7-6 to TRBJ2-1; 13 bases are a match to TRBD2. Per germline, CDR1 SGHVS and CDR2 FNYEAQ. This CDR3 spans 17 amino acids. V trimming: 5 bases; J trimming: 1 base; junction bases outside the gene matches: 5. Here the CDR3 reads CASSPWTSGRSYNEQFF. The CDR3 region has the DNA TGTGCCAGCAGCCCCTGGACTAGCGGGAGATCCTACAATGAGCAGTTCTTC.

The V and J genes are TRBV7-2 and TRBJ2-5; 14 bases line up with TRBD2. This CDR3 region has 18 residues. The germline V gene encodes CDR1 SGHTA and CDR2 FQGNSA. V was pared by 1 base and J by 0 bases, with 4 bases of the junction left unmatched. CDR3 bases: TGTGCCAGCAGCTTAGGGACTAGCGGGAGGAAATACCAAGAGACCCAGTACTTC. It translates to CASSLGTSGRKYQETQYF.

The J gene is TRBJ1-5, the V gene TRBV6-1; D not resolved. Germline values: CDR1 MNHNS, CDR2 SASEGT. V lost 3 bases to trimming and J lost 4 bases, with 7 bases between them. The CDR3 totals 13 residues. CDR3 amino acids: CASSDRLNQPQHF. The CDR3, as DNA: TGTGCCAGCAGTGACAGGCTGAATCAGCCCCAGCATTTT.

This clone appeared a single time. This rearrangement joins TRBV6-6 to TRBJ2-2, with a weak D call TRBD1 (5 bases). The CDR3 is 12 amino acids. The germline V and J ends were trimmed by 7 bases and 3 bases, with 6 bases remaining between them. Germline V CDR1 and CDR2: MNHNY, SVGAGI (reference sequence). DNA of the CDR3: TGTGCCAGCACAGGGTACACCGGGGAGCTGTTTTTT. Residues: CASTGYTGELFF.

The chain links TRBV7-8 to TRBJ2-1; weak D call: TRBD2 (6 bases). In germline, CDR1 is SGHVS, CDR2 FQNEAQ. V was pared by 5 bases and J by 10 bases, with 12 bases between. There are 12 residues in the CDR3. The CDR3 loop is CASSVPRGEQFF. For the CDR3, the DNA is TGTGCCAGCAGCGTACCCCGGGGGGAGCAGTTCTTC.

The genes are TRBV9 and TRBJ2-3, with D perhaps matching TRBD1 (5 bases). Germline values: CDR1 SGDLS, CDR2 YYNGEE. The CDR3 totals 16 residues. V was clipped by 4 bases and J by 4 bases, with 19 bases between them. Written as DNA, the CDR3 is TGTGCCAGCAGCACCAGGGCAATCCCGACCCCAGATACGCAGTATTTT. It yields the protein CASSTRAIPTPDTQYF. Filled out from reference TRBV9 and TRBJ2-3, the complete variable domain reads DSGVTQTPKHLITATGQRVTLRCSPRSGDLSVYWYQQSLDQGLQFLIQYYNGEERAKGNILERFSAQQFPDLHSELNLSSLELGDSALYFCASSTRAIPTPDTQYFGPGTRLTVL.

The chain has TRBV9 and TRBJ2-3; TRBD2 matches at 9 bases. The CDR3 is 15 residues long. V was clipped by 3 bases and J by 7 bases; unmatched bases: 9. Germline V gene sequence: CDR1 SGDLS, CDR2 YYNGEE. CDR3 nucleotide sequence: TGTGCCAGCAGCGCCCCGGGACTAGCAGCCAATACGCAGTATTTT. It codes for CASSAPGLAANTQYF.